A single sample is the source of the 18 T cell receptor beta chains below, sequenced in a study of cytomegalovirus exposure and HLA in healthy donors. Primers included in the PCR were 60 Vbeta and 13 Jbeta primers. Clones were read by immunoSEQ multiplex PCR, and TCRdb kept only the in-frame ones, dropping some. The profile shows fewer than 200,000 clones, over 75% of them singletons. Sequencing was done on a sample of PBMCs. The receptors come from a woman between 50 and 59 years old in good health and CMV-seronegative.

The gene calls are TRBV28 and TRBJ2-7; TRBD2 is a possible D gene (6 bases). Trimming shortened V by 6 bases and J by 5 bases, and 23 bases separated the two germline ends. Germline loops: CDR1 MDHEN, CDR2 SYDVKM. CDR3 length equals 16 residues. CDR3 nucleotides: TGTGCCAGCAGGGGGGGAGGTTCCTTTAGGGATAACGAGCAGTACTTC. Translating gives CASRGGGSFRDNEQYF.

The chain couples TRBV23-1 to TRBJ1-2; 8 positions agree with TRBD1. TRBV23-1 is known as an ORF, though its function is uncertain. This CDR3 has 15 residues. The trim removed 6 bases at V and 1 base at J, leaving 7 bases unmatched. The CDR3: CASRPDREFNYGYTF. In nucleotides, the CDR3 is TGCGCCAGCAGGCCGGACAGGGAATTTAACTATGGCTACACCTTC.

This clone has just one count. The rearrangement joins TRBV30 to TRBJ1-3; D gene uncertain. CDR1 is GTSNPN, CDR2 SVGIG, per germline (reference sequence). The CDR3 spans 13 residues. V was clipped by 2 bases and J by 3 bases, with 8 bases between them. The CDR3 reads CAWSTADGNTIYF. CDR3 coding DNA: TGTGCCTGGAGTACGGCGGATGGAAACACCATATATTTT.

The rearrangement joins TRBV18 to TRBJ1-5, with 10 nucleotides matching TRBD1. CDR1 is KGHSH, CDR2 LQKENI, per germline. CDR3 size: 17 residues. J lost 5 bases, V lost 2 bases, and 9 bases had no gene match. The CDR3 coding sequence is TGTGCCAGCTCACCATCACCGGGACAGGGGACCGATCAGCCCCAGCATTTT. It yields the protein CASSPSPGQGTDQPQHF.

The rearrangement uses TRBV9 and TRBJ1-1; a possible D gene is TRBD1 (6 bases). Germline CDR1 SGDLS, CDR2 YYNGEE. The CDR3 loop spans 16 amino acids. The ends were cut back, 2 bases at V and 2 bases at J, with 16 bases in the middle. The chain's CDR3 is CASSVVGTPINTEAFF. The CDR3 DNA reads TGTGCCAGCAGCGTCGTCGGGACACCCATCAACACTGAAGCTTTCTTT.

This clone was counted between two and nine times. This rearrangement joins TRBV7-3 to TRBJ2-1; 8 bases map to TRBD1. This CDR3 has 15 residues. After removal of 5 bases from V and 6 bases from J, the junction contained 9 bases not matched to a gene. CDR1 is SGHTA, CDR2 FQGTGA, per germline. The DNA for the CDR3 is TGTGCCAGCAGCCCCAGCCTCAGGGGGCCCAATGAGCAGTTCTTC. Translated: CASSPSLRGPNEQFF.

As to this clone: The sample has other DNA sequences that encode this CDR3 too. The chain links TRBV5-1 to TRBJ2-3; the match to TRBD2 covers 9 bases. Germline V gene data show CDR1 as SGHRS and CDR2 as YFSETQ. V shed 1 base and J 1 base; nucleotides not matched to a gene: 1. This CDR3 has 15 residues. As DNA, the CDR3 is TGCGCCAGCAGCTTGTTAGCGGGGGGCACAGATACGCAGTATTTT. Protein product: CASSLLAGGTDTQYF.

This clone has more than one count but fewer than ten. The chain recombines TRBV10-3 with TRBJ1-4, with a tentative D call TRBD1 (5 bases). The ends were cut back, 5 bases at V and 5 bases at J, with 12 bases in the middle. Germline assignment: CDR1 ENHRY and CDR2 SYGVKD. The CDR3 runs to 14 residues. CDR3 in DNA: TGTGCCATCAGTCCAAGACAGACAAATGAAAAACTGTTTTTT. Its protein product is CAISPRQTNEKLFF.

This clone was found once. This rearrangement joins TRBV4-2 to TRBJ2-3; a possible D gene is TRBD2 (5 bases). The CDR3 runs 16 residues. CDR1 is LGHNA and CDR2 is YNFKEQ in the germline V gene. V lost 1 base and J lost 1, with 12 bases in between. The CDR3 reads CASSQAGGRGTDTQYF. The CDR3 DNA reads TGTGCCAGCAGCCAAGCTGGAGGCCGGGGCACAGATACGCAGTATTTT.

About this clone itself: Relative to the germline gene, one junction end is altered; a read error may explain this. The V call is TRBV11-3, the J call TRBJ1-1; D is perhaps TRBD1 (6 bases). The germline gives CDR1 SGHNT, CDR2 YENEEA. This CDR3 is built from 13 residues. CDR3 amino acids: CASSYQGNTGAFF. The CDR3 DNA sequence: TGTGCCAGCAGCTACCAGGGGAACACTGGAGCTTTCTTT. Full variable domain (outside the CDR3, taken from reference TRBV11-3 and TRBJ1-1): EAGVVQSPRYKIIEKKQPVAFWCNPISGHNTLYWYLQNLGQGPELLIRYENEEAVDDSQLPKDRFSAERLKGVDSTLKIQPAELGDSAVYLCASSYQGNTGAFFGQGTRLTVV.

The chain joins TRBV7-9 to TRBJ1-1; a weak D match, TRBD1 (5 bases). The CDR3 spans 13 residues. Germline V gives CDR1 SEHNR, CDR2 FQNEAQ (reference sequence). V lost 2 bases to trimming and J lost 11 bases, with 15 bases between them. CDR3: CASSLSLGPEAFF. The CDR3 coding sequence is TGTGCCAGCAGCTTAAGTCTGGGGCCGGAGGCTTTCTTT.

This rearrangement joins TRBV15 to TRBJ1-6; TRBD1 matches at 9 bases. After removal of 4 bases from V and 13 bases from J, the junction contained 8 bases not matched to a gene. The CDR3 runs 14 residues. CDR1 is LNHNV and CDR2 is YYDKDF in the germline V gene (reference sequence). CDR3 region: CATSINPQGAPLHF. The CDR3 bases are TGTGCCACCAGCATCAATCCACAGGGGGCTCCCCTCCACTTT.

The V and J genes are TRBV5-1 and TRBJ2-2; the D gene is possibly TRBD1 (7 bases). Trimming cost V 2 bases and J 6 bases, with 14 bases left between them. CDR3 length: 15 amino acids. CDR1 is SGHRS and CDR2 is YFSETQ in the germline V gene. The CDR3 DNA reads TGCGCCAGCAGCTTAGGAGGGGGCGAGGCCGGGGAGCTGTTTTTT. This gives the protein CASSLGGGEAGELFF. The entire variable domain, with the rest obtained from reference TRBV5-1 and TRBJ2-2, is as follows: KAGVTQTPRYLIKTRGQQVTLSCSPISGHRSVSWYQQTPGQGLQFLFEYFSETQRNKGNFPGRFSGRQFSNSRSEMNVSTLELGDSALYLCASSLGGGEAGELFFGEGSRLTVL.

The CDR3 is CASSGGGAGGTEAFF. The CDR3 nucleotides are TGTGCCAGCAGTGGGGGTGGGGCAGGGGGCACTGAAGCTTTCTTT. The chain links TRBV28 to TRBJ1-1, with 7 bases matching TRBD1. This CDR3 has 15 residues. After removal of 5 bases from V and 4 bases from J, the junction contained 10 bases not matched to a gene. The germline V gene has CDR1 MDHEN and CDR2 SYDVKM. The full variable domain, rest sourced from reference TRBV28 and TRBJ1-1, is DVKVTQSSRYLVKRTGEKVFLECVQDMDHENMFWYRQDPGLGLRLIYFSYDVKMKEKGDIPEGYSVSREKKERFSLILESASTNQTSMYLCASSGGGAGGTEAFFGQGTRLTVV.

V is TRBV13 and J is TRBJ1-6; perhaps TRBD1 as D (5 bases). The germline CDR1 and CDR2 sequences are PRHDT and FYEKMQ (reference sequence). V lost 2 bases and J 6 bases, leaving 20 bases between the germline ends. The CDR3 sequence is 18 residues long. CDR3 DNA sequence: TGTGCCAGCAGCTTAAAGCAGGGAATCTTCCCTCCTAATTCACCCCTCCACTTT. Translating it yields CASSLKQGIFPPNSPLHF.

The table lists this clone with a few counts. The genes are TRBV5-4 and TRBJ2-3; 7 positions match TRBD1. With 0 bases clipped from V and 0 bases from J, the junction kept 4 bases outside the gene matches. This CDR3 is 16 amino acids long. Germline V gives CDR1 SGHNT, CDR2 YYREEE (reference sequence). This CDR3 is CASSLAPGQSTDTQYF. As DNA, the CDR3 is TGTGCCAGCAGCTTGGCGCCGGGACAGAGCACAGATACGCAGTATTTT.

This chain uses TRBV9 with TRBJ2-3, with D unclear. Germline values: CDR1 SGDLS, CDR2 YYNGEE. The CDR3 extends over 14 amino acids. Trimming removed 0 bases at V and 4 bases at J, with 9 bases between. CDR3 nucleotides: TGTGCCAGCAGCGTAGTTGGCTTTTCAGATACGCAGTATTTT. Protein product: CASSVVGFSDTQYF.

V and J are TRBV5-1 and TRBJ2-3, with 8 bases lining up with TRBD2. The CDR3 spans 16 residues. Germline V gene sequence: CDR1 SGHRS, CDR2 YFSETQ. V gave up 1 base and J gave up 3 bases; unmatched junction bases: 7. CDR3 DNA sequence: TGCGCCAGCAGCTTGCCCCTTAGCGGGACGACAGATACGCAGTATTTT. Its protein product is CASSLPLSGTTDTQYF.